The rows below give T cell receptor beta chains drawn from one sample of a study of T cell responses to AZD1222 COVID-19 vaccine. Measured with immunoSEQ multiplex PCR; TCRdb has only the in-frame clones, and not every one. The table lists fewer than 110,000 clones, more than 85% of them singletons. The source was peripheral blood, collected on day 0 of AZD1222 vaccination. The receptor set was obtained from an adult in good health. Both conserved end residues are part of each CDR3. Fields, in order: CDR3 length, clone size, J gene, D gene, V gene, CDR3 DNA, CDR3 protein. The D gene is left open where the match is weak. Not every row has a clone size; where given, it reads once, few, many or a size class.

length: 13
size: NA
J: TRBJ1-1
D: NA
V: TRBV5-1
DNA: TGCGCCAGCAGCTTGTATCAGAACACTGAAGCTTTCTTT
CDR3: CASSLYQNTEAFF

length: 11
size: medium-sized
J: TRBJ1-2
D: NA
V: TRBV29-1
DNA: TGCAGCGTTAACATGGACTATGGCTACACCTTC
CDR3: CSVNMDYGYTF

length: 16
size: once
J: TRBJ1-1
D: NA
V: TRBV6-5
DNA: TGTGCCAGCAGTTGGGGGACGTCCCTCGGGAACACTGAAGCTTTCTTT
CDR3: CASSWGTSLGNTEAFF

length: 13
size: NA
J: TRBJ1-1
D: NA
V: TRBV7-6
DNA: TGTGCCAGCAGCGCGGACAGGAACACTGAAGCTTTCTTT
CDR3: CASSADRNTEAFF

length: 17
size: NA
J: TRBJ2-5
D: TRBD2
V: TRBV7-9
DNA: TGTGCCAGCAGCTTAGGGTCCCCTAGCGGGCCTCAAGAGACCCAGTACTTC
CDR3: CASSLGSPSGPQETQYF

length: 14
size: NA
J: TRBJ1-1
D: NA
V: TRBV5-1
DNA: TGCGCCAGCAGCTTGGCCCTGGGGGCGACTGAAGCTTTCTTT
CDR3: CASSLALGATEAFF

length: 15
size: NA
J: TRBJ1-4
D: NA
V: TRBV5-1
DNA: TGCGCCAGCAGCTTTGGATCGTCGGGCTCTGAAAAACTGTTTTTT
CDR3: CASSFGSSGSEKLFF

length: 14
size: NA
J: TRBJ1-1
D: NA
V: TRBV7-9
DNA: TGTGCCAGCAGCAGTCAGGGTGGGTACACTGAAGCTTTCTTT
CDR3: CASSSQGGYTEAFF

length: 14
size: NA
J: TRBJ1-2
D: NA
V: TRBV6-1
DNA: TGTGCCAGCAGTGAACACGGGGGGCTCTATGGCTACACCTTC
CDR3: CASSEHGGLYGYTF

length: 17
size: NA
J: TRBJ2-2
D: TRBD2
V: TRBV11-2
DNA: TGTGCCAGCAGACGACTAGCGGGAGCATCAAACACCGGGGAGCTGTTTTTT
CDR3: CASRRLAGASNTGELFF

length: 12
size: NA
J: TRBJ1-6
D: NA
V: TRBV28
DNA: TGTGCCAGCAGACCCTTACTTTCACCCCTCCACTTT
CDR3: CASRPLLSPLHF

length: 16
size: NA
J: TRBJ1-3
D: TRBD1
V: TRBV6-5
DNA: TGTGCCAGCAGTTACTCGGAGGGGGCAGAGGGAAACACCATATATTTT
CDR3: CASSYSEGAEGNTIYF

length: 16
size: NA
J: TRBJ2-1
D: NA
V: TRBV7-8
DNA: TGTGCCAGCAGCTTAGCGGGGGACTGGAGATACAATGAGCAGTTCTTC
CDR3: CASSLAGDWRYNEQFF

length: 15
size: NA
J: TRBJ2-1
D: TRBD1
V: TRBV5-6
DNA: TGTGCCAGCAGCTTTGGACAGGGCAGCTACAATGAGCAGTTCTTC
CDR3: CASSFGQGSYNEQFF

length: 15
size: NA
J: TRBJ1-5
D: TRBD1
V: TRBV4-1
DNA: TGCGCCAGCAGCCAGACAAGACAGGGGGGACAGCCCCAGCATTTT
CDR3: CASSQTRQGGQPQHF

length: 18
size: NA
J: TRBJ2-1
D: TRBD2
V: TRBV27
DNA: TGTGCCAGCAGTTTACGGGGACGGAGCGGGAGCAGTCAAGATGAGCAGTTCTTC
CDR3: CASSLRGRSGSSQDEQFF

length: 12
size: NA
J: TRBJ1-5
D: NA
V: TRBV19
DNA: TGTGCCAGTAGTCCACCCGGGACGGCCTCCGTTTTT
CDR3: CASSPPGTASVF

length: 11
size: NA
J: TRBJ2-3
D: NA
V: TRBV20-1
DNA: TGCAGTGCTTCCCCCTACTATACGCAGTATTTT
CDR3: CSASPYYTQYF

length: 13
size: NA
J: TRBJ2-7
D: NA
V: TRBV18
DNA: TGTGCCAGCTCACCAAACCGGGCCAACGAGCAGTACTTC
CDR3: CASSPNRANEQYF

length: 15
size: NA
J: TRBJ1-1
D: NA
V: TRBV5-6
DNA: TGTGCCAGCAGCCACAGACAGCCCTACGACACTGAAGCTTTCTTT
CDR3: CASSHRQPYDTEAFF

length: 13
size: NA
J: TRBJ2-2
D: NA
V: TRBV5-1
DNA: TGCGCCAGCAGCTCGCTAGCCCCCGGGGAGCTGTTTTTT
CDR3: CASSSLAPGELFF

length: 12
size: once
J: TRBJ2-3
D: NA
V: TRBV10-3
DNA: TGTGCCATCAGTGAACGGGGGGATACGCAGTATTTT
CDR3: CAISERGDTQYF

length: 11
size: NA
J: TRBJ1-1
D: NA
V: TRBV12-3/TRBV12-4
DNA: TGTGCCAGCAGTCCCTCAAGGGTCGCTTTCTTT
CDR3: CASSPSRVAFF

length: 13
size: NA
J: TRBJ2-2
D: NA
V: TRBV5-5
DNA: TGTGCCAGCAGCTTGGTGATCACCGGGGAGCTGTTTTTT
CDR3: CASSLVITGELFF

length: 15
size: NA
J: TRBJ2-2
D: NA
V: TRBV6-5
DNA: TGTGCCAGCAGTTACTCGACGGGGAACACCGGGGAGCTGTTTTTT
CDR3: CASSYSTGNTGELFF

length: 21
size: NA
J: TRBJ1-6
D: TRBD1
V: TRBV4-1
DNA: TGCGCCAGCAGCCAAGCTTACACCGGGACAGGAGTAAGCTCCTATAATTCACCCCTCCACTTT
CDR3: CASSQAYTGTGVSSYNSPLHF

length: 15
size: NA
J: TRBJ2-2
D: NA
V: TRBV3-1/TRBV3-2
DNA: TGTGCCAGCAGCCAAGCTGGGACCAACACCGGGGAGCTGTTTTTT
CDR3: CASSQAGTNTGELFF

length: 14
size: NA
J: TRBJ1-2
D: NA
V: TRBV4-1
DNA: TGCGCCAGCAGCTCCGTGGGGGGGGACTATGGCTACACCTTC
CDR3: CASSSVGGDYGYTF

length: 13
size: NA
J: TRBJ2-7
D: TRBD1
V: TRBV27
DNA: TGTGCCAGCAGTTTTAACAGGGGGTACGAGCAGTACTTC
CDR3: CASSFNRGYEQYF

length: 15
size: NA
J: TRBJ2-3
D: TRBD2
V: TRBV19
DNA: TGTGCCAGTAGTGGGAGGACTAGCACAACAGATACGCAGTATTTT
CDR3: CASSGRTSTTDTQYF

length: 13
size: NA
J: TRBJ1-5
D: NA
V: TRBV27
DNA: TGTGCCAGCAGTTTCAGCAGAAATCAGCCCCAGCATTTT
CDR3: CASSFSRNQPQHF

length: 14
size: once
J: TRBJ2-5
D: NA
V: TRBV9
DNA: TGTGCCAGCAGCGTAGCTACTACCCGGGAGACCCAGTACTTC
CDR3: CASSVATTRETQYF

length: 13
size: once
J: TRBJ2-7
D: NA
V: TRBV28
DNA: TGTGCCAGCAGTCTGACAGCAACCTACGAGCAGTACTTC
CDR3: CASSLTATYEQYF

length: 16
size: NA
J: TRBJ1-6
D: TRBD1
V: TRBV2
DNA: TGTGCCAGCAGTAGGGACAGGGTCCTTAATAATTCACCCCTCCACTTT
CDR3: CASSRDRVLNNSPLHF

length: 15
size: NA
J: TRBJ1-1
D: NA
V: TRBV19
DNA: TGTGCCAGTAGTCCACCCGTGGGGCGTTGGACTGAAGCTTTCTTT
CDR3: CASSPPVGRWTEAFF

length: 16
size: NA
J: TRBJ2-1
D: TRBD2
V: TRBV7-8
DNA: TGTGCCAGCAGCTTAGCAGGGACTAGCGGCTACAATGAGCAGTTCTTC
CDR3: CASSLAGTSGYNEQFF

length: 15
size: NA
J: TRBJ1-1
D: NA
V: TRBV12-5
DNA: TGTGCTAGTGGTTTGCCGGGAGGCAGGGGCACTGAAGCTTTCTTT
CDR3: CASGLPGGRGTEAFF

length: 16
size: NA
J: TRBJ1-4
D: NA
V: TRBV6-2/TRBV6-3
DNA: TGTGCCAGCAGTTACTATCCGGGAGGCCGTGGTGAAAAACTGTTTTTT
CDR3: CASSYYPGGRGEKLFF

length: 13
size: NA
J: TRBJ1-1
D: TRBD1
V: TRBV11-2
DNA: TGTGCCAGCAGCTTCGAAGGACAGGGGGCTGCTTTCTTT
CDR3: CASSFEGQGAAFF

length: 17
size: NA
J: TRBJ2-6
D: NA
V: TRBV19
DNA: TGTGCCAGTAGTAGGCCGGGACTTAGCTCTGGGGCCAACGTCCTGACTTTC
CDR3: CASSRPGLSSGANVLTF

length: 16
size: NA
J: TRBJ2-3
D: TRBD2
V: TRBV2
DNA: TGTGCCAGCAGTGAATTATCTAGCGGGAGCACAGATACGCAGTATTTT
CDR3: CASSELSSGSTDTQYF

length: 16
size: NA
J: TRBJ2-5
D: TRBD2
V: TRBV5-6
DNA: TGTGCCAGCAGCTTCGCTAGCGGGAGAGGTTCGGAGACCCAGTACTTC
CDR3: CASSFASGRGSETQYF

length: 15
size: NA
J: TRBJ2-3
D: NA
V: TRBV27
DNA: TGTGCCAGCAGTTCGGTCACCCTACTAACAGATACGCAGTATTTT
CDR3: CASSSVTLLTDTQYF

length: 14
size: NA
J: TRBJ1-4
D: NA
V: TRBV28
DNA: TGTGCCAGCAGTTTCCCCGGGGGCGATGAAAAACTGTTTTTT
CDR3: CASSFPGGDEKLFF

length: 15
size: NA
J: TRBJ1-5
D: NA
V: TRBV5-1
DNA: TGCGCCAGCAGCCCCGGGCTCAGGAGCAATCAGCCCCAGCATTTT
CDR3: CASSPGLRSNQPQHF

length: 16
size: NA
J: TRBJ1-3
D: NA
V: TRBV10-3
DNA: TGTGCCATCAGTGAGTCGTCGGGGTTTCGTGGAAACACCATATATTTT
CDR3: CAISESSGFRGNTIYF

length: 12
size: NA
J: TRBJ1-5
D: NA
V: TRBV7-9
DNA: TGTGCCAGCAGCTTGGATAATCAGCCCCAGCATTTT
CDR3: CASSLDNQPQHF

length: 16
size: NA
J: TRBJ1-5
D: NA
V: TRBV6-5
DNA: TGTGCCAGCAGTTACTCTTCCGGGGCTAGCAATCAGCCCCAGCATTTT
CDR3: CASSYSSGASNQPQHF

length: 15
size: NA
J: TRBJ1-3
D: NA
V: TRBV6-5
DNA: TGTGCCAGCAGTCTACAGGGAAAAGCTGGAAACACCATATATTTT
CDR3: CASSLQGKAGNTIYF

length: 15
size: NA
J: TRBJ2-7
D: NA
V: TRBV7-8
DNA: TGTGCCAGCAGCGTAACCGGGACCGGAACCTACGAGCAGTACTTC
CDR3: CASSVTGTGTYEQYF

length: 17
size: few
J: TRBJ2-7
D: NA
V: TRBV9
DNA: TGTGCCAGCAGCGCCCTACCCCAGGGTACCCAAACCTACGAGCAGTACTTC
CDR3: CASSALPQGTQTYEQYF